These T cell receptor beta chains were read from a single sample in a study of shared clonotypes between healthy human individuals. Repertoires were generated with immunoSEQ multiplex PCR, while TCRdb's copy carries only in-frame clones and drops some. The sample comprises about 470,000 clones, around 79% of which are singletons, and less than 15% rests with the top ten. Sample: PBMCs. The receptors derive from a woman aged 40 to 50 in good health. Some clones in this sample may be carry-over from other donors' samples. CDR3s include the opening cysteine and the closing phenylalanine or tryptophan. Each record gives: V gene, clone size, J gene, D gene, CDR3 DNA, CDR3 protein. The D gene is left open where the match is weak. Where a row states a size, it is once, few, many or the class of an expanded clone; other rows omit it.

TRBV27	NA	TRBJ2-6	TRBD1	TGTGCCAGCAGCCTAACGGGACAGGGGGCGGCTGGGGCCAACGTCCTGACTTTC	CASSLTGQGAAGANVLTF
TRBV30	NA	TRBJ1-6	NA	TGTGCCTGGAGAAAGGAGTTGACCGCCGTGGGGTCACCCCTCCACTTT	CAWRKELTAVGSPLHF
TRBV5-4	NA	TRBJ2-5	TRBD2	TGTGCCAGCAGCTTGGGGGGACTAGCGGGAGTCGGGGAGCAGTACTTC	CASSLGGLAGVGEQYF
TRBV6-6	few	TRBJ1-5	NA	TGTGCCAGCGCCCGGGAACCTAGCTATCAGCCCCAGCATTTT	CASAREPSYQPQHF
TRBV10-3	NA	TRBJ2-5	NA	TGTGCCATCAGTGGTACGTGGGAGACCCAGTACTTC	CAISGTWETQYF
TRBV5-1	NA	TRBJ2-7	NA	TGCGCCAGCAGCTTGGCCCCGGCCCGGTCCTACGAGCAGTACTTC	CASSLAPARSYEQYF
TRBV19	NA	TRBJ1-2	NA	TGTGCCACTACACGGACCCTTAACTATGGCTACACCTTC	CATTRTLNYGYTF
TRBV5-1	NA	TRBJ2-3	NA	TGCGCCAGCAGCTTTTACAGGGACCCTTGGGGAAGAGATACGCAGTATTTT	CASSFYRDPWGRDTQYF
TRBV7-9	NA	TRBJ1-2	NA	TGTGCCAGCAGCTCTGGGGTGAACTACGGCTACACCTTC	CASSSGVNYGYTF
TRBV7-8	NA	TRBJ1-2	TRBD1	TGTGCCAGCAGCTTAGTGGGCAGGGGGCTCGGTGGCTACACCTTC	CASSLVGRGLGGYTF
TRBV4-2	NA	TRBJ1-2	TRBD1	TGTGCCAGCAGCCAGGGGCTTGGACAGGGTTTTGGCTACACCTTC	CASSQGLGQGFGYTF
TRBV7-3	NA	TRBJ2-3	TRBD2	TGTGCCAGCAGCCCGCAGAGGGCGGGAGGTTCCACAGATACGCAGTATTTT	CASSPQRAGGSTDTQYF
TRBV4-3	NA	TRBJ2-1	NA	TGCGCCAGCGGTTCCCGGGCCGGCAATGAGCAGTTCTTC	CASGSRAGNEQFF
TRBV28	NA	TRBJ1-5	TRBD1	TGTGCCAGCAGCAAGGCCCGACAGGGAAATCAGCCCCAGCATTTT	CASSKARQGNQPQHF
TRBV27	NA	TRBJ2-2	NA	TGTGCCAGCAGTTTATCCTTAGGGGGGCTCACCGGGGAGCTGTTTTTT	CASSLSLGGLTGELFF
TRBV11-2	NA	TRBJ2-7	NA	TGTGCCAGCAGCCTTAGTTCAGGGGCTACCTCCTACGAGCAGTACTTC	CASSLSSGATSYEQYF
TRBV2	few	TRBJ2-1	TRBD2	TGTGCCAGCAGTGAGTGGGAGGGCCCCCATGAGCAGTTCTTC	CASSEWEGPHEQFF
TRBV2	NA	TRBJ1-2	TRBD1	TGTGCCAGCAGCGAAGAAGGCGACAGGGTCTATGGCTACACCTTC	CASSEEGDRVYGYTF
TRBV18	NA	TRBJ1-4	TRBD1	TGTGCCAGCTCACCCAACAGGGGAAGTGAAAAACTGTTTTTT	CASSPNRGSEKLFF
TRBV4-2	NA	TRBJ2-3	NA	TGTGCCAGCAGCCAAGATCTGGGACATCCGGAGGATACGCAGTATTTT	CASSQDLGHPEDTQYF
TRBV7-2	NA	TRBJ2-7	TRBD2	TGTGCCAGCAGCCTCCGACTAGCGGGTCCCTACGAGCAGTACTTC	CASSLRLAGPYEQYF
TRBV2	NA	TRBJ2-1	TRBD2	TGTGCCATCCAGGGGACTAGCGGGAGAAACCCCTACAATGAGCAGTTCTTC	CAIQGTSGRNPYNEQFF
TRBV9	NA	TRBJ2-3	TRBD2	TGTGCCAGCAGCGTAGCTAGCGGGAGTGATACGCAGTATTTT	CASSVASGSDTQYF
TRBV29-1	NA	TRBJ2-2	TRBD1	TGCAGCGTAGGACAGGGGGGAGCGAACACCGGGGAGCTGTTTTTT	CSVGQGGANTGELFF
TRBV5-1	NA	TRBJ2-5	NA	TGCGCCAGCAGCGGACCGCTAGCAGGGTCTGTCGAGACCCAGTACTTC	CASSGPLAGSVETQYF
TRBV30	NA	TRBJ2-2	NA	TGTGCCTGGAGTGTCCTTTCTTCCGGGGAGCTGTTTTTT	CAWSVLSSGELFF
TRBV18	many	TRBJ2-7	NA	TGTGCCAGCTCACCACAGGGTTTGGGGGACACCTACGAGCAGTACTTC	CASSPQGLGDTYEQYF
TRBV6-5	once	TRBJ2-2	NA	TGTGCCAGCAGTTCCGGGACGGTGAACACCGGGGAGCTGTTTTTT	CASSSGTVNTGELFF
TRBV5-1	NA	TRBJ2-3	TRBD1	TGCGCCAGCAGCTGGACAGGGGCCAGGGATACGCAGTATTTT	CASSWTGARDTQYF
TRBV19	few	TRBJ2-2	NA	TGTGCCAGTAGTACCGGGACATCGGGAGCCGGGGAGCTGTTTTTT	CASSTGTSGAGELFF
TRBV4-2	NA	TRBJ2-1	TRBD2	TGTGCCAGCAGCCAATCTAGCGGGAGCGGATCCTACAATGAGCAGTTCTTC	CASSQSSGSGSYNEQFF
TRBV5-6	NA	TRBJ2-2	NA	TGTGCCAGCAGCTGGAGGACGGAATACCACACCGGGGAGCTGTTTTTT	CASSWRTEYHTGELFF
TRBV4-1	NA	TRBJ2-1	TRBD2	TGCGCCAGCAGCCAATCTCTAGCGGGAGGGTACAATGAGCAGTTCTTC	CASSQSLAGGYNEQFF
TRBV9	NA	TRBJ2-1	TRBD1	TGTGCCAGCAGCGTAGATGGGCAGGGGGCGAGGGAGCAGTTCTTC	CASSVDGQGAREQFF
TRBV2	few	TRBJ1-3	NA	TGTGCCAGCAGTCGGCCCGCTGGAAACACCATATATTTT	CASSRPAGNTIYF
TRBV28	NA	TRBJ2-5	TRBD1	TGTGCCAGCAGTTTGACAACAGGGGGCTGGGAGACCCAGTACTTC	CASSLTTGGWETQYF
TRBV6-6	NA	TRBJ2-2	NA	TGTGCCAGGGTATCCGGGGAGCTGTTTTTT	CARVSGELFF
TRBV28	NA	TRBJ2-7	TRBD1	TGTGCCAGCAGTACCGGGACAGGGGGCCTATACGAGCAGTACTTC	CASSTGTGGLYEQYF
TRBV18	NA	TRBJ2-7	NA	TGTGCCAGCACCAACAACAGGGACTCCTACGAGCAGTACTTC	CASTNNRDSYEQYF
TRBV14	NA	TRBJ1-6	TRBD1	TGTGCCAGCAGCCAAGATGGAGGAGACAGGGGTTCACCCCTCCACTTT	CASSQDGGDRGSPLHF
TRBV6-5	NA	TRBJ2-7	TRBD2	TGTGCCAGCAGTTACACTAGCGGGAGTGATTACGAGCAGTACTTC	CASSYTSGSDYEQYF
TRBV2	NA	TRBJ2-1	TRBD2	TGTGCCAGCAGCCCGGGACTAGCGGGAGTCTTC	CASSPGLAGVF
TRBV7-3	NA	TRBJ2-1	TRBD2	TGTGCCAGCAGCTCAACTAGCGGGAGGGCCTACAATGAGCAGTTCTTC	CASSSTSGRAYNEQFF